The TCR beta chain under discussion was sequenced for a study of blood T cell repertoires in COVID-19. Study context: Nucleic acid was either cDNA or gDNA, and it came from T cells, B-cell-depleted T cells, or PBMCs.

The germline gives CDR1 LNHDA, CDR2 SQIVND (reference sequence). With 5 bases clipped from V and 5 bases from J, the junction kept 9 bases outside the gene matches. CDR3 length: 15 residues. Per the original methods: Nucleated cell number was recorded as an estimate derived from reference gene primer amplification. Measured with immunoSEQ multiplex PCR; TCRdb has only the in-frame clones, and not every one. V, J and clone size are those of that table, while D and trimming were read from the DNA. This sample yields about 120,000 clones, of which roughly 91% are seen a single time; less than 3.5% belongs to the top ten.

The gene calls are TRBV19 and TRBJ1-2; 9 positions match TRBD1. This TCR was sampled from a woman aged 45-65 years with acute or convalescent COVID-19. Source material: peripheral blood. The DNA of the CDR3 is TGTGCCAGTAGTGGATCCGGGACAGGGCCATATGGCTACACCTTC. It encodes CASSGSGTGPYGYTF.